This T cell receptor (beta chain) was documented in a study of T cells after posttransplantation cyclophosphamide. Method: immunoSEQ multiplex PCR; TCRdb's copy keeps in-frame clones and lacks some. This sample has about 7,100 clones, with more than 65% found just once. Cyclophosphamide on days +3 and +4 followed busulfan-fludarabine conditioning and a marrow graft. V was cut by 0 bases and J by 6 bases, with 14 bases left in between. CDR1 and CDR2 from the germline V gene are GTSNPN and SVGIG (reference sequence). This CDR3 comprises 15 residues. This clone was observed a few times. The V gene is TRBV30, the J gene TRBJ2-2, with D hard to call. The origin of this receptor is a male patient between 25 and 39 years old who received an allogeneic stem cell transplant from a related donor, was CMV-positive, and had acute GVHD only. The graft donor may be the source of some T cells. Sequencing was performed on PBMCs, taken approximately 230 weeks after allogeneic stem cell transplant with posttransplant cyclophosphamide. The CDR3 protein is CAWSVRQDLPGELFF. The CDR3 region has the DNA TGTGCCTGGAGTGTACGACAAGACCTTCCCGGGGAGCTGTTTTTT. Complete variable domain (other parts from reference TRBV30 and TRBJ2-2): SQTIHQWPATLVQPVGSPLSLECTVEGTSNPNLYWYRQAAGRGLQLLFYSVGIGQISSEVPQNLSASRPQDRQFILSSKKLLLSDSGFYLCAWSVRQDLPGELFFGEGSRLTVL.